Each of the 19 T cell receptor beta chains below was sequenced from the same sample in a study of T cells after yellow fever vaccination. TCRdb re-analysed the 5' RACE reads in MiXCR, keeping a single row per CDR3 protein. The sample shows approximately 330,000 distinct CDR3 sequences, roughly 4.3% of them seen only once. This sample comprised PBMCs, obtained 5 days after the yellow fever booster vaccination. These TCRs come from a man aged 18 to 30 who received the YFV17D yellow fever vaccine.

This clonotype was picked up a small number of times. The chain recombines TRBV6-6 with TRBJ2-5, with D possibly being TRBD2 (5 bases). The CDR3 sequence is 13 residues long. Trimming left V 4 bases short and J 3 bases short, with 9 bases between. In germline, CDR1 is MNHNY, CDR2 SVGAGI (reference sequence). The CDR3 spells CASSSADKETQYF. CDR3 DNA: TGTGCCAGCAGTTCAGCGGATAAAGAGACCCAGTACTTC.

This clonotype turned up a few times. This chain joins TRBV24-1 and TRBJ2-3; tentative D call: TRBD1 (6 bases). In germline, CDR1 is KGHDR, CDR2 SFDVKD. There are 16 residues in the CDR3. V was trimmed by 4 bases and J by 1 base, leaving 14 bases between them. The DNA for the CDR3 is TGTGCCACCAGTGACCCCGGACAGATTGGCACAGATACGCAGTATTTT. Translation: CATSDPGQIGTDTQYF.

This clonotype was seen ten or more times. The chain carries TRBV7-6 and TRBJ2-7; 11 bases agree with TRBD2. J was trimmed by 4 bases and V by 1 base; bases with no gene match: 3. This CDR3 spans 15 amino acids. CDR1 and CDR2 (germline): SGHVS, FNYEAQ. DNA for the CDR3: TGTGCCAGCAGCTTAGTGGCTAGCGGGGGGTACGAGCAGTACTTC. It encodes CASSLVASGGYEQYF.

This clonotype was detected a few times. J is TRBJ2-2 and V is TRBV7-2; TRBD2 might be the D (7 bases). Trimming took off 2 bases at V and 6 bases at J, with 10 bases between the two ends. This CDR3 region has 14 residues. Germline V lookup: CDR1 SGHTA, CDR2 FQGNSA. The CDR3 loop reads CASSLMGGPGELFF. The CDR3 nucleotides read TGTGCCAGCAGCTTAATGGGGGGGCCCGGGGAGCTGTTTTTT.

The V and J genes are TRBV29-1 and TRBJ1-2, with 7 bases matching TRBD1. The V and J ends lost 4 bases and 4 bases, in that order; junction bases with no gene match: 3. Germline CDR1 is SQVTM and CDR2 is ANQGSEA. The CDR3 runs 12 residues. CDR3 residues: CSVVGTAYGYTF. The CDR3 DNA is TGCAGCGTTGTGGGGACAGCCTATGGCTACACCTTC.

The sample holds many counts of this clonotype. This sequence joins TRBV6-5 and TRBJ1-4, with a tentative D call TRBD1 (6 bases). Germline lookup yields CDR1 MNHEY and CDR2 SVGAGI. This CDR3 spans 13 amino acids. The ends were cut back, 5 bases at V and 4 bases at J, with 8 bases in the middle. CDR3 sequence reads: CASSQGINEKLFF. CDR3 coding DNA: TGTGCCAGCAGTCAGGGGATTAATGAAAAACTGTTTTTT.

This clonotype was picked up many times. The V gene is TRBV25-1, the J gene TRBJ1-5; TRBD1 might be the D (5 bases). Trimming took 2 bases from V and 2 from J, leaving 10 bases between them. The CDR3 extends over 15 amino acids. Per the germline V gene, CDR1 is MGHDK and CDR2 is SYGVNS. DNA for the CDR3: TGTGCCAGCAGTGAAGGGGGGTTCGGCAATCAGCCCCAGCATTTT. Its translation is CASSEGGFGNQPQHF.

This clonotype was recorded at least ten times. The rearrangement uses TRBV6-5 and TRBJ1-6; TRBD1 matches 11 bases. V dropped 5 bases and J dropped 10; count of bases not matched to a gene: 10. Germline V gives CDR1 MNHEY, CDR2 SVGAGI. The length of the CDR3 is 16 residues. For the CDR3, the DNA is TGTGCCAGCAGTACCAGGGGGGGACAGGGGGGCTCACCCCTCCACTTT. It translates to CASSTRGGQGGSPLHF.

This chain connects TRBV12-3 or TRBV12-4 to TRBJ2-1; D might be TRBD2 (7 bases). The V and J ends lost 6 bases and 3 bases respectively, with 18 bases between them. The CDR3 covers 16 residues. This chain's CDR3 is CASSPLAGAIYNEQFF. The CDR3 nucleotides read TGTGCCAGCAGCCCCTTGGCGGGGGCCATCTACAATGAGCAGTTCTTC.

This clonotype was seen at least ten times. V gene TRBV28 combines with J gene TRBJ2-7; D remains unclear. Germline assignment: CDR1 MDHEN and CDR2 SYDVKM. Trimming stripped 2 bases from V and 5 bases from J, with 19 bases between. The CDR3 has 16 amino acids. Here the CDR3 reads CASSLHSLSGRNEQYV. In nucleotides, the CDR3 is TGTGCCAGCAGTTTACATTCTCTTTCCGGGCGCAACGAGCAGTACGTC.

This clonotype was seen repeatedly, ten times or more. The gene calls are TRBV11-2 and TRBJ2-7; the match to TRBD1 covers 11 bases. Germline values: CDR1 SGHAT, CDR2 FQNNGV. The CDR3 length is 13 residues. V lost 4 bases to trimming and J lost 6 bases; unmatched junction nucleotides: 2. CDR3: CASSSGQGAEQYV. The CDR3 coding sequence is TGTGCCAGCAGCTCCGGACAGGGGGCCGAGCAGTACGTC.

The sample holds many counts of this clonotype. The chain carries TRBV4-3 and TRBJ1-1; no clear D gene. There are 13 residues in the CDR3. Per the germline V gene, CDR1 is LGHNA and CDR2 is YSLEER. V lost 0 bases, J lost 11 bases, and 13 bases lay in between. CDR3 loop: CASSQDHWGGAFF. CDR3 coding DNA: TGCGCCAGCAGCCAAGATCACTGGGGTGGGGCTTTCTTT.

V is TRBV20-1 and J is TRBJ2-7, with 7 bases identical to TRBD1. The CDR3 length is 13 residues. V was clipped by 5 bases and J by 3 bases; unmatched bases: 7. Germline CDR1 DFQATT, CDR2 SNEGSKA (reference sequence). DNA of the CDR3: TGCAGTGCTTGCCCGGGACAGAGCTACGAGCAGTACTTC. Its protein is CSACPGQSYEQYF.

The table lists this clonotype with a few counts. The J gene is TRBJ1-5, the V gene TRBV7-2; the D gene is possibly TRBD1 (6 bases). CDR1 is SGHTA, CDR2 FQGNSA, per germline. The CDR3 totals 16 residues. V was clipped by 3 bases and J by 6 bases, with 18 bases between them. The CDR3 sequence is CASSLRGLGGVQPQHF. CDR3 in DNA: TGTGCCAGCAGCTTGCGGGGGCTGGGAGGCGTTCAGCCCCAGCATTTT.

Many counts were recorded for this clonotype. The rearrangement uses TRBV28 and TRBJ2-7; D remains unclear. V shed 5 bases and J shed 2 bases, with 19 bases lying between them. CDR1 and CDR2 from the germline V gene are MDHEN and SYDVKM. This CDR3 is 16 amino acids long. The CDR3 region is CASSLPRSGSTYEQYV. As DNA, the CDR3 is TGTGCCAGCAGTCTACCCCGCTCCGGGTCAACCTACGAGCAGTACGTC.

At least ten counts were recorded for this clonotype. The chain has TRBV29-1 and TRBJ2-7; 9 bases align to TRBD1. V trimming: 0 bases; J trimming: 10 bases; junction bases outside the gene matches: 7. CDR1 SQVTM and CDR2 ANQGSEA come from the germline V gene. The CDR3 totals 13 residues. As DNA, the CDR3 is TGCAGCGTTGAAGATCCCGGGACAGGGAATCAGTACGTC. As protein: CSVEDPGTGNQYV.

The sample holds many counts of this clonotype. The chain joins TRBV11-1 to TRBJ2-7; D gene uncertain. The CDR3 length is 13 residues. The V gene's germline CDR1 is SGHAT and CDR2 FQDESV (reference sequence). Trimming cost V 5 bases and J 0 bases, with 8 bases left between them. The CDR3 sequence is CASSRDVSYEQYV. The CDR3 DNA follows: TGTGCCAGCAGCCGTGACGTCTCCTACGAGCAGTACGTC.

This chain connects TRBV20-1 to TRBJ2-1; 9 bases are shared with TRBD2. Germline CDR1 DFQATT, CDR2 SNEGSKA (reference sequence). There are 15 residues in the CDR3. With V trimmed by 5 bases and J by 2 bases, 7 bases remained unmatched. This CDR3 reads CSAPLAGAPYNEQFF. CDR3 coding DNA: TGCAGTGCTCCCTTAGCGGGGGCGCCCTACAATGAGCAGTTCTTC.

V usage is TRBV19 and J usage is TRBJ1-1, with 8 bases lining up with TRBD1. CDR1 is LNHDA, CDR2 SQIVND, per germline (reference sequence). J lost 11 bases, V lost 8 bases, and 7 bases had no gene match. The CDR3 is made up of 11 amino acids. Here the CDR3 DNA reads TGTGCCAGTTCCAGGGGGCTAGGGGCTTTCTTT. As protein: CASSRGLGAFF.